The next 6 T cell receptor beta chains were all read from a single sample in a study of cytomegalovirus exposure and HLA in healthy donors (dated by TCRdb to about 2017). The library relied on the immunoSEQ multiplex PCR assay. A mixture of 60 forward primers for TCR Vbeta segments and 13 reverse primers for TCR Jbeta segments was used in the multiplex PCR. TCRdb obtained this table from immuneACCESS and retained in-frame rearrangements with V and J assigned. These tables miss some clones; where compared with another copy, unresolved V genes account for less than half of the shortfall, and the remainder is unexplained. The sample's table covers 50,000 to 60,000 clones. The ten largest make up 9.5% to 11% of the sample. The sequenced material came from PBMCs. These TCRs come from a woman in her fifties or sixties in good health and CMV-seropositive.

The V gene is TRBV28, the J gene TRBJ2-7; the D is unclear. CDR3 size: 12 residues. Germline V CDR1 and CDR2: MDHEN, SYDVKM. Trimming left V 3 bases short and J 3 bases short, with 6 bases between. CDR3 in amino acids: CASSLTSYEQYF. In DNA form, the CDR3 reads TGTGCCAGCAGTTTGACAAGCTACGAGCAGTACTTC.

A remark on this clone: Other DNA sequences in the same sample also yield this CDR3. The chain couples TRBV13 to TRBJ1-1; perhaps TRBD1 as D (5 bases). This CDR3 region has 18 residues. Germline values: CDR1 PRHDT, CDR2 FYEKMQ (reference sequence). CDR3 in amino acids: CAFSQGGGWFPQNTEAFF. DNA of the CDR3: TGTGCTTTCAGCCAGGGAGGAGGATGGTTCCCTCAGAACACTGAAGCTTTCTTT.

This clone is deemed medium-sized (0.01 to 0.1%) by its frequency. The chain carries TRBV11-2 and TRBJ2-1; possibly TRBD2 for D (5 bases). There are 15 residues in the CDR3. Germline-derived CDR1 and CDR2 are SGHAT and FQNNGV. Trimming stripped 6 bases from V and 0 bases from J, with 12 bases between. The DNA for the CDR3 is TGTGCCAGCAGTCCTAGCCAGAGCTCCTACAATGAGCAGTTCTTC. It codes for CASSPSQSSYNEQFF.

The CDR3: CASSLDVLSGISNQPQHF. As DNA, the CDR3 is TGTGCCAGCAGCTTAGATGTCCTATCGGGGATCAGCAATCAGCCCCAGCATTTT. This sequence joins TRBV11-2 and TRBJ1-5, with D hard to call. V dropped 0 bases and J dropped 1 base, with 16 bases sitting between them. CDR1 and CDR2 from the germline V gene are SGHAT and FQNNGV. The CDR3 extends over 18 amino acids.

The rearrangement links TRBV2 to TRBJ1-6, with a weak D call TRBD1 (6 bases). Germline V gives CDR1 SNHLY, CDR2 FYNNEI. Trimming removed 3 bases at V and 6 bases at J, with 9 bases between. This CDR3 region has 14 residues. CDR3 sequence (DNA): TGTGCCAGCAGTGAGGGCAGGGGTAATTCACCCCTCCACTTT. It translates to CASSEGRGNSPLHF.

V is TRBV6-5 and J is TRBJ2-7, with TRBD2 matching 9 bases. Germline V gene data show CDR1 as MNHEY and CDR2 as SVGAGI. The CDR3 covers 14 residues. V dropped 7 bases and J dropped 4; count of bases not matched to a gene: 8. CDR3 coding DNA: TGTGCCAGCACCCTGACTAGCGGTGGGTACGAGCAGTACTTC. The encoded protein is CASTLTSGGYEQYF.